These 29 T cell receptor beta chains share one sample of origin, sequenced in a study of T cell responses to AZD1222 COVID-19 vaccine. Repertoires were generated with immunoSEQ multiplex PCR, while TCRdb's copy carries only in-frame clones and drops some. The sample holds 80,000 or so clones, roughly four fifths seen once. The sample in question was peripheral blood, obtained on day 0 of AZD1222 vaccination. The source of these receptors is an adult in good health.

This clone has a handful of counts. The chain combines TRBV15 with TRBJ2-3, with D uncertain. V dropped 0 bases and J dropped 2 bases, with 6 bases sitting between them. This CDR3 region has 14 residues. Germline lookup yields CDR1 LNHNV and CDR2 YYDKDF (reference sequence). This CDR3 reads CATSRDRDTDTQYF. CDR3 DNA sequence: TGTGCCACCAGCAGAGATAGGGACACAGATACGCAGTATTTT.

The chain has TRBV11-2 and TRBJ2-1, with D unclear. The CDR3 sequence is 15 residues long. V lost 5 bases to trimming and J lost 0 bases, with 11 bases between them. Germline V CDR1 and CDR2: SGHAT, FQNNGV. CDR3 protein: CASSGALSSYNEQFF. CDR3 DNA: TGTGCCAGCAGCGGAGCCCTTAGCTCCTACAATGAGCAGTTCTTC.

This clone is a singleton in its sample. The chain carries TRBV7-2 and TRBJ1-2, with 7 nucleotides matching TRBD1. Germline trimming cut 1 base from V and 4 bases from J; bases unmatched to any gene: 6. CDR3 length equals 15 residues. Germline V gives CDR1 SGHTA, CDR2 FQGNSA. In nucleotides, the CDR3 is TGTGCCAGCAGCTTAGACCCCAGGGACAGCTATGGCTACACCTTC. This gives the protein CASSLDPRDSYGYTF.

The chain couples TRBV7-8 to TRBJ2-3, with D possibly matching TRBD2 (6 bases). Germline lookup yields CDR1 SGHVS and CDR2 FQNEAQ. The ends were cut back, 3 bases at V and 3 bases at J, with 31 bases in the middle. The CDR3 extends over 21 amino acids. Here the CDR3 reads CASSFLAVPGGKVSGTDTQYF. Written as DNA, the CDR3 is TGTGCCAGCAGCTTTCTTGCCGTGCCTGGCGGGAAGGTCTCTGGGACAGATACGCAGTATTTT.

The chain has TRBV5-1 and TRBJ2-3; TRBD2 aligns across 8 bases. This CDR3 is built from 16 residues. The V gene's germline CDR1 is SGHRS and CDR2 YFSETQ. V lost 0 bases and J lost 6; bases outside the gene matches: 9. The DNA of the CDR3 is TGCGCCAGCAGCTTGGAGTCCGGGGGGGCGATTGATACGCAGTATTTT. Its protein is CASSLESGGAIDTQYF.

The V gene is TRBV7-9, the J gene TRBJ2-1, with unresolved D. This CDR3 comprises 18 residues. Germline V CDR1 and CDR2: SEHNR, FQNEAQ (reference sequence). Trimming left V 5 bases short and J 0 bases short, with 20 bases between. This chain's CDR3 is CASSPDTHPDSSYNEQFF. The DNA for the CDR3 is TGTGCCAGCAGCCCAGACACCCATCCTGATAGCTCCTACAATGAGCAGTTCTTC. The full variable domain, completed using reference TRBV7-9 and TRBJ2-1, is DTGVSQNPRHKITKRGQNVTFRCDPISEHNRLYWYRQTLGQGPEFLTYFQNEAQLEKSRLLSDRFSAERPKGSFSTLEIQRTEQGDSAMYLCASSPDTHPDSSYNEQFFGPGTRLTVL.

The gene calls are TRBV6-2 or TRBV6-3 and TRBJ2-7, with D unresolved. The CDR3 sequence is 13 residues long. The V end lost 0 bases, the J end lost 2 bases, and 5 bases lay between the germline ends. The germline CDR1 and CDR2 sequences are MNHEY and SVGEGT. CDR3 protein: CASSYSQTYEQYF. The DNA of the CDR3 is TGTGCCAGCAGTTACTCCCAGACCTACGAGCAGTACTTC.

The chain is built from TRBV5-6 and TRBJ1-3; 10 bases fit TRBD1. Germline values: CDR1 SGHDT, CDR2 YYEEEE. V shed 4 bases, J shed 4 bases, and the junction held 5 bases outside the gene matches. CDR3 length: 15 residues. CDR3 loop: CASSPGTGDGNTIYF. CDR3 DNA: TGTGCCAGCAGCCCAGGGACAGGGGACGGAAACACCATATATTTT.

The chain carries TRBV19 and TRBJ1-1, with 7 bases fitting TRBD1. Germline-derived CDR1 and CDR2 are LNHDA and SQIVND (reference sequence). This CDR3 region has 16 residues. Trimming took 7 bases from V and 2 from J; bases not matched to a gene: 13. CDR3 sequence (DNA): TGTGCCAGTATAAGGCGCTCGGGACAGCTAAACACTGAAGCTTTCTTT. Encoded protein: CASIRRSGQLNTEAFF.

This chain joins TRBV29-1 and TRBJ2-5; maybe TRBD2 (5 bases). Trimming pared 6 bases from V and 2 bases from J, leaving 16 bases between. CDR1 is SQVTM, CDR2 ANQGSEA, per germline. This CDR3 has 14 amino acids. CDR3 nucleotides: TGCAGCGTGAGTCCCACCGGGGATCAAGAGACCCAGTACTTC. It encodes CSVSPTGDQETQYF.

The chain recombines TRBV30 with TRBJ1-5; maybe TRBD1 (6 bases). V gave up 1 base and J gave up 6 bases, with 13 bases separating them. From germline, CDR1 is GTSNPN and CDR2 SVGIG (reference sequence). This CDR3 has 14 residues. CDR3 amino acids: CAWSGIGGAQPQHF. CDR3 bases: TGTGCCTGGAGTGGGATAGGGGGGGCTCAGCCCCAGCATTTT.

This clone was seen at least ten times. This chain links TRBV10-1 with TRBJ1-2; D gene uncertain. The germline V gene encodes CDR1 WNHNN and CDR2 SYGVQD (reference sequence). The CDR3 is 12 residues long. Trimming removed 3 bases at V and 8 bases at J, with 10 bases between. This CDR3 is CASSDNPLGYTF. DNA of the CDR3: TGCGCCAGCAGTGACAACCCGTTGGGCTACACCTTC.

The gene calls are TRBV7-2 and TRBJ2-1, with D perhaps being TRBD1 or TRBD2 (5 bases each). The ends were cut back, 3 bases at V and 8 bases at J, with 11 bases in the middle. The CDR3 loop spans 13 amino acids. From germline, CDR1 is SGHTA and CDR2 FQGNSA. The CDR3 nucleotides are TGTGCCAGCAGCTTGGGACCAAGGGATGAGCAGTTCTTC. It is translated as CASSLGPRDEQFF.

This sequence joins TRBV20-1 and TRBJ2-7; 12 bases are a match to TRBD2. The CDR3 is 15 amino acids. The V gene end was trimmed by 3 bases and the J gene end by 1 base; junction bases not matched to a gene: 4. The V gene's germline CDR1 is DFQATT and CDR2 SNEGSKA (reference sequence). The CDR3 reads CSASPGLAGSYEQYF. The CDR3 nucleotides read TGCAGTGCTAGTCCCGGACTAGCGGGGTCCTACGAGCAGTACTTC.

This chain connects TRBV9 to TRBJ1-2, with 8 positions matching TRBD1. Trimming at V came to 3 bases and at J to 4 bases, leaving 8 bases not matched to a gene. Per germline, CDR1 SGDLS and CDR2 YYNGEE. The CDR3 covers 15 residues. CDR3 region: CASSAPDRGGYGYTF. The CDR3 DNA reads as TGTGCCAGCAGCGCTCCCGACAGGGGAGGCTATGGCTACACCTTC.

The chain combines TRBV7-6 with TRBJ1-4; no firm D call. In germline, CDR1 is SGHVS, CDR2 FNYEAQ. V shed 1 base and J shed 0 bases, with 6 bases lying between them. The CDR3 loop spans 15 amino acids. CDR3 region: CASSLEATTNEKLFF. CDR3 coding DNA: TGTGCCAGCAGCTTAGAGGCGACAACTAATGAAAAACTGTTTTTT. The full variable domain, completed using reference TRBV7-6 and TRBJ1-4, is GAGVSQSPRYKVTKRGQDVALRCDPISGHVSLYWYRQALGQGPEFLTYFNYEAQQDKSGLPNDRFSAERPEGSISTLTIQRTEQRDSAMYRCASSLEATTNEKLFFGSGTQLSVL.

The V and J genes are TRBV19 and TRBJ1-6; tentative D call: TRBD1 (5 bases). In germline, CDR1 is LNHDA, CDR2 SQIVND (reference sequence). The CDR3 contains 16 residues. Trimming removed 3 bases from V and 9 bases from J, with 18 bases in between. This CDR3 reads CASSMGDGIVGSPLHF. The CDR3 nucleotides read TGTGCCAGTAGTATGGGGGACGGGATTGTTGGTTCACCCCTCCACTTT.

V gene TRBV6-5 combines with J gene TRBJ1-2, with D possibly TRBD1 on 5 matching bases. The V end was cut by 6 bases, the J end by 5 bases, with 19 bases between. This CDR3 has 15 amino acids. The germline gives CDR1 MNHEY, CDR2 SVGAGI. The CDR3 nucleotides read TGTGCCAGCAGCCCATACGGGACGGATGTTTATGGCTACACCTTC. This sequence encodes CASSPYGTDVYGYTF.

This clone was observed a handful of times. The chain links TRBV6-1 to TRBJ1-2; D is possibly TRBD1 (5 bases). CDR3 size: 14 residues. V shed 1 base and J shed 7 bases, with 13 bases lying between them. Germline V CDR1 and CDR2: MNHNS, SASEGT. The CDR3 nucleotides read TGTGCCAGCAGTGAAGATTGGGGGAGAACTGGCTACACCTTC. It specifies CASSEDWGRTGYTF.

The chain combines TRBV6-1 with TRBJ1-6; D remains ambiguous. The CDR3 runs to 15 residues. V was pared by 2 bases and J by 7 bases, with 12 bases between. Germline V gene sequence: CDR1 MNHNS, CDR2 SASEGT. Written as DNA, the CDR3 is TGTGCCAGCAGTGAAACCCTGGCCTCGAATTCACCCCTCCACTTT. This sequence encodes CASSETLASNSPLHF.

This chain uses TRBV12-3 or TRBV12-4 with TRBJ1-2; D gene uncertain. CDR3 size: 11 residues. V was shortened by 6 bases and J by 7 bases, with 9 bases between the two germline ends. The DNA of the CDR3 is TGTGCCAGCAGCCGATTGGGTGGCTACACCTTC. It encodes CASSRLGGYTF.

The gene calls are TRBV6-5 and TRBJ2-2; TRBD2 might be the D (5 bases). Trimming removed 3 bases at V and 4 bases at J, with 6 bases between. There are 13 residues in the CDR3. Germline V CDR1 and CDR2: MNHEY, SVGAGI. In DNA form, the CDR3 reads TGTGCCAGCAGTTATCGGGGCACCGGGGAGCTGTTTTTT. Encoded protein: CASSYRGTGELFF.

This chain links TRBV19 with TRBJ1-6; D possibly corresponds to TRBD1 (5 bases). Germline assignment: CDR1 LNHDA and CDR2 SQIVND (reference sequence). The CDR3 sequence is 14 residues long. The V end was cut by 6 bases, the J end by 6 bases, with 12 bases between. This CDR3 is CASSNDRGNSPLHF. For the CDR3, the DNA is TGTGCCAGTAGCAACGATAGGGGTAATTCACCCCTCCACTTT.

This clone showed up just a few times. This chain links TRBV7-2 with TRBJ2-5; D not certain. Deletions cut 1 base from V and 1 base from J, with 7 bases between. This CDR3 region has 14 residues. Germline CDR1 SGHTA, CDR2 FQGNSA. CDR3 in DNA: TGTGCCAGCAGCTTAGGGGTAGCCCAAGAGACCCAGTACTTC. It is translated as CASSLGVAQETQYF.

The gene calls are TRBV10-1 and TRBJ2-1, with TRBD2 matching 7 bases. V gave up 2 bases and J gave up 12 bases; unmatched junction bases: 7. The germline gives CDR1 WNHNN, CDR2 SYGVQD (reference sequence). There are 13 residues in the CDR3. The CDR3 sequence is CASSEGGGVGQFF. The CDR3 bases are TGCGCCAGCAGTGAGGGGGGAGGGGTCGGGCAGTTCTTC.

The chain couples TRBV15 to TRBJ2-6; 7 nucleotides match TRBD1. The germline V gene encodes CDR1 LNHNV and CDR2 YYDKDF (reference sequence). J lost 0 bases, V lost 6 bases, and 5 bases had no gene match. This CDR3 contains 16 residues. CDR3 nucleotides: TGTGCCACCAGTCCAGACAGGGCCTCTGGGGCCAACGTCCTGACTTTC. Protein: CATSPDRASGANVLTF.

This chain connects TRBV4-3 to TRBJ2-2; D perhaps matches TRBD2 (5 bases). Germline V gene sequence: CDR1 LGHNA, CDR2 YSLEER. Trimming cost V 0 bases and J 9 bases, with 11 bases left between them. The CDR3 length is 14 residues. The chain's CDR3 is CASSQDSGDRELFF. DNA for the CDR3: TGCGCCAGCAGCCAAGATTCCGGGGATCGGGAGCTGTTTTTT.

V and J are TRBV27 and TRBJ1-6; maybe TRBD1 (5 bases). CDR1 is MNHEY and CDR2 is SMNVEV in the germline V gene (reference sequence). V lost 5 bases and J lost 10, with 18 bases in between. This CDR3 has 15 amino acids. The CDR3 DNA reads as TGTGCCAGCAGTCCCTCCGGGGGGGGTGGATCACCCCTCCACTTT. Translating gives CASSPSGGGGSPLHF.

The V gene is TRBV2, the J gene TRBJ2-7; 9 positions agree with TRBD2. Germline V CDR1 and CDR2: SNHLY, FYNNEI. V dropped 4 bases and J dropped 0; count of bases not matched to a gene: 1. The CDR3 loop spans 14 amino acids. CDR3 region: CASSASGISYEQYF. The CDR3 bases are TGTGCCAGCAGTGCTAGCGGGATCTCCTACGAGCAGTACTTC.